A selection of T cell receptor beta chains follows, all from one sample in a study of T cell changes during pregnancy in multiple sclerosis. Produced via immunoSEQ multiplex PCR; TCRdb's table is partial and in-frame only. The table has fewer than 40,000 clones, approximately 89% seen once; the top ten hold 5% to 5.5%. This specimen was CD8+ T cells from peripheral blood mononuclear cells, taken in the first trimester of pregnancy. All receptors come from a female donor with multiple sclerosis, enrolled in a pregnancy study. CDR3s include the opening cysteine and the closing phenylalanine or tryptophan. Each record gives: D gene, J gene, V gene, clone size, CDR3 DNA, CDR3 protein. The D gene is left open where the match is weak. Rows may omit the clone size; those that give it use once, few, many or a size class.

d_call: TRBD1
j_call: TRBJ2-5
v_call: TRBV5-1
clone_size: .
cdr3_nt: TGCGCCAGCAGCTTGGCGACAGGGAAAGAGACCCAGTACTTC
cdr3_aa: CASSLATGKETQYF

d_call: TRBD2
j_call: TRBJ2-4
v_call: TRBV2
clone_size: .
cdr3_nt: TGTGCCAGCAGTGACGTACTAGCGGGAGGTCCCTTAGCCAAAAACATTCAGTACTTC
cdr3_aa: CASSDVLAGGPLAKNIQYF

d_call: .
j_call: TRBJ1-1
v_call: TRBV18
clone_size: .
cdr3_nt: TGTGCCAGCTCACTAGGACAAGACACTGAAGCTTTCTTT
cdr3_aa: CASSLGQDTEAFF

d_call: TRBD1
j_call: TRBJ2-7
v_call: TRBV4-1
clone_size: .
cdr3_nt: TGCGCCAGCAGCCAATCAGGGACAGGGGCTTTTGATCAGTACTTC
cdr3_aa: CASSQSGTGAFDQYF

d_call: TRBD2
j_call: TRBJ2-1
v_call: TRBV27
clone_size: few
cdr3_nt: TGTGCCAGCAGTTCTGGGAGACTAGCGGGTTCCAATGAGCAGTTCTTC
cdr3_aa: CASSSGRLAGSNEQFF

d_call: .
j_call: TRBJ2-1
v_call: TRBV9
clone_size: once
cdr3_nt: TGTGCCAGCACCTTCGTGGATGGGCGCGATGAGCAGTTCTTC
cdr3_aa: CASTFVDGRDEQFF

d_call: .
j_call: TRBJ2-7
v_call: TRBV11-2
clone_size: medium-sized
cdr3_nt: TGTGCCAGCAGCCCAGATGGGGGCGGCGAGCAGTACTTC
cdr3_aa: CASSPDGGGEQYF

d_call: .
j_call: TRBJ2-2
v_call: TRBV27
clone_size: .
cdr3_nt: TGTGCCAGCAGTCGTTATCCGGGGAACACCGGGGAGCTGTTTTTT
cdr3_aa: CASSRYPGNTGELFF

d_call: TRBD1
j_call: TRBJ1-2
v_call: TRBV5-5
clone_size: .
cdr3_nt: TGTGCCAGCAGCTCAGGACAGGGCTGGCGCTATGGCTACACCTTC
cdr3_aa: CASSSGQGWRYGYTF

d_call: TRBD2
j_call: TRBJ2-1
v_call: TRBV7-8
clone_size: .
cdr3_nt: TGTGCCAGCAGCTTGTGGACTAGCGGGGGTCAGTACAATGAGCAGTTCTTC
cdr3_aa: CASSLWTSGGQYNEQFF

d_call: TRBD2
j_call: TRBJ2-7
v_call: TRBV5-1
clone_size: .
cdr3_nt: TGCGCCAGCAGCTTGGGACTAGCGGGGGCCTACGAGCAGTACTTC
cdr3_aa: CASSLGLAGAYEQYF

d_call: TRBD1
j_call: TRBJ1-2
v_call: TRBV5-4
clone_size: .
cdr3_nt: TGTGCCAGCAGCTTGGAAGGCGGCAGGGGGAAGACTTATGGCTACACCTTC
cdr3_aa: CASSLEGGRGKTYGYTF

d_call: .
j_call: TRBJ2-5
v_call: TRBV13
clone_size: .
cdr3_nt: TGTGCCAGCAGCTCTCCTAGTGAACAGGGAGAGGAGACCCAGTACTTC
cdr3_aa: CASSSPSEQGEETQYF

d_call: .
j_call: TRBJ2-3
v_call: TRBV5-1
clone_size: few
cdr3_nt: TGCGCCAGCAGCTCCATGGGAGCGGTTATCACAGATACGCAGTATTTT
cdr3_aa: CASSSMGAVITDTQYF

d_call: TRBD2
j_call: TRBJ2-2
v_call: TRBV19
clone_size: .
cdr3_nt: TGTGCCAGTAGTAGTCCCCCCCCGTCTAGCGGTTACACCGGGGAGCTGTTTTTT
cdr3_aa: CASSSPPPSSGYTGELFF

d_call: TRBD1
j_call: TRBJ2-7
v_call: TRBV14
clone_size: few
cdr3_nt: TGTGCCAGCAGCCAACTGGACAGGGCATGGATCTACGAGCAGTACTTC
cdr3_aa: CASSQLDRAWIYEQYF

d_call: TRBD1
j_call: TRBJ2-7
v_call: TRBV2
clone_size: .
cdr3_nt: TGTGCCAGCAGTACCAGTTCCGACAGGGCCTATACGAGTGAGCAGTACTTC
cdr3_aa: CASSTSSDRAYTSEQYF

d_call: .
j_call: TRBJ2-7
v_call: TRBV13
clone_size: .
cdr3_nt: TGTGCCAGCAGCCCGGCCTACGAGCAGTACTTC
cdr3_aa: CASSPAYEQYF

d_call: .
j_call: TRBJ2-3
v_call: TRBV5-6
clone_size: .
cdr3_nt: TGTGCCAGCAGCAAGGCTCGCGAGGTTACAGATACGCAGTATTTT
cdr3_aa: CASSKAREVTDTQYF